This is a list of T cell receptor beta chains from one sample in a study of shared T cell receptors in the human thymus. Libraries were prepared by immunoSEQ multiplex PCR; TCRdb keeps only in-frame clonotypes and omits some of them. The sample comprises around 340,000 clones, roughly 94% of which are singletons, and around 0.018% rests with the top ten. The sample was thymocytes. Every receptor here comes from a human donor. Each CDR3 is given with its conserved first and last residue. Each record gives: J gene, clone size, D gene, V gene, CDR3 protein, CDR3 DNA. D genes are given only for firm matches. A clone size is listed for some rows: how often the clone was seen (once, few, many), or a class if it is expanded.

J gene: TRBJ1-1; clone size: .; D gene: .; V gene: TRBV15; CDR3 protein: CATSRAGVGMNTEAFF; CDR3 DNA: TGTGCCACCAGCAGAGCAGGAGTTGGTATGAACACTGAAGCTTTCTTT
J gene: TRBJ2-2; clone size: .; D gene: .; V gene: TRBV6-6; CDR3 protein: CASSYGGTPNTGELFF; CDR3 DNA: TGTGCCAGCAGTTACGGCGGCACACCGAACACCGGGGAGCTGTTTTTT
J gene: TRBJ2-5; clone size: .; D gene: TRBD2; V gene: TRBV10-3; CDR3 protein: CAISGTSAETQYF; CDR3 DNA: TGTGCCATCAGTGGGACTAGCGCGGAGACCCAGTACTTC
J gene: TRBJ1-2; clone size: .; D gene: .; V gene: TRBV7-9; CDR3 protein: CASSSILNYGYTF; CDR3 DNA: TGTGCCAGCAGCTCAATATTGAACTATGGCTACACCTTC
J gene: TRBJ2-3; clone size: .; D gene: .; V gene: TRBV19; CDR3 protein: CASSIWREAPPDTQYF; CDR3 DNA: TGTGCCAGTAGTATTTGGAGGGAGGCCCCTCCAGATACGCAGTATTTT
J gene: TRBJ2-3; clone size: .; D gene: .; V gene: TRBV6-5; CDR3 protein: CASSYFSGAGTDTQYF; CDR3 DNA: TGTGCCAGCAGTTACTTTTCGGGAGCTGGCACAGATACGCAGTATTTT
J gene: TRBJ2-1; clone size: .; D gene: .; V gene: TRBV19; CDR3 protein: CASSIAVGILNEQFF; CDR3 DNA: TGTGCCAGTAGTATTGCGGTTGGCATCTTAAATGAGCAGTTCTTC
J gene: TRBJ1-2; clone size: .; D gene: .; V gene: TRBV19; CDR3 protein: CATGENYGYTF; CDR3 DNA: TGTGCCACGGGGGAAAACTATGGCTACACCTTC
J gene: TRBJ2-1; clone size: .; D gene: .; V gene: TRBV28; CDR3 protein: CASTASPRVDRLGGNEQFF; CDR3 DNA: TGTGCCAGCACCGCTTCACCCCGGGTGGACAGGCTGGGGGGCAATGAGCAGTTCTTC
J gene: TRBJ2-6; clone size: .; D gene: .; V gene: TRBV11-2; CDR3 protein: CATPLRGGASGANVLTF; CDR3 DNA: TGTGCCACCCCACTTCGCGGAGGGGCCTCTGGGGCCAACGTCCTGACTTTC
J gene: TRBJ2-1; clone size: .; D gene: TRBD2; V gene: TRBV19; CDR3 protein: CASNGTSGRPEQFF; CDR3 DNA: TGTGCCAGCAACGGGACTAGCGGGAGGCCTGAGCAGTTCTTC
J gene: TRBJ1-1; clone size: .; D gene: .; V gene: TRBV2; CDR3 protein: CASSGGFEHGEAFF; CDR3 DNA: TGTGCCAGCAGTGGGGGATTCGAACACGGTGAAGCTTTCTTT
J gene: TRBJ2-6; clone size: .; D gene: .; V gene: TRBV27; CDR3 protein: CASSLSRGFLSGANVLTF; CDR3 DNA: TGTGCCAGCAGTTTATCGCGGGGCTTCCTGTCCGGGGCCAACGTCCTGACTTTC
J gene: TRBJ1-5; clone size: .; D gene: .; V gene: TRBV5-1; CDR3 protein: CASSFYPRGKDQPQHF; CDR3 DNA: TGCGCCAGCAGCTTTTACCCGAGGGGTAAGGATCAGCCCCAGCATTTT
J gene: TRBJ2-7; clone size: .; D gene: .; V gene: TRBV21-1; CDR3 protein: CASSKVDSLQYF; CDR3 DNA: TGTGCCAGCAGCAAAGTAGACAGTCTGCAGTACTTC
J gene: TRBJ2-1; clone size: once; D gene: .; V gene: TRBV9; CDR3 protein: CASSPRVGVNIMAPPPEQFF; CDR3 DNA: TGTGCCAGCAGCCCGAGGGTGGGGGTGAATATTATGGCACCCCCGCCTGAGCAGTTCTTC
J gene: TRBJ1-5; clone size: .; D gene: .; V gene: TRBV27; CDR3 protein: CASSTKGTRGWHSNQPQHF; CDR3 DNA: TGTGCCAGCAGCACGAAGGGCACGCGAGGGTGGCATAGCAATCAGCCCCAGCATTTT
J gene: TRBJ2-7; clone size: .; D gene: TRBD1; V gene: TRBV27; CDR3 protein: CASSWGQPGEQYF; CDR3 DNA: TGTGCCAGCAGTTGGGGACAGCCTGGCGAGCAGTACTTC
J gene: TRBJ1-1; clone size: .; D gene: .; V gene: TRBV27; CDR3 protein: CASGVPQKDTEAFF; CDR3 DNA: TGTGCCAGCGGAGTGCCCCAGAAGGACACTGAAGCTTTCTTT
J gene: TRBJ2-7; clone size: .; D gene: .; V gene: TRBV7-9; CDR3 protein: CASSPLYEQYF; CDR3 DNA: TGTGCCAGCAGCCCCTTATACGAGCAGTACTTC
J gene: TRBJ2-2; clone size: .; D gene: TRBD2; V gene: TRBV7-9; CDR3 protein: CASSLLGLAGGRTGELFF; CDR3 DNA: TGTGCCAGCAGCTTACTAGGACTAGCGGGAGGAAGGACCGGGGAGCTGTTTTTT
J gene: TRBJ2-5; clone size: .; D gene: .; V gene: TRBV7-9; CDR3 protein: CASSSLLAPFQETQYF; CDR3 DNA: TGTGCCAGCAGCTCCCTACTAGCCCCATTCCAAGAGACCCAGTACTTC
J gene: TRBJ1-2; clone size: once; D gene: TRBD1; V gene: TRBV14; CDR3 protein: CASSSRKGGNYGYTF; CDR3 DNA: TGTGCCAGCAGTAGTCGGAAAGGGGGCAACTATGGCTACACCTTC
J gene: TRBJ2-3; clone size: .; D gene: .; V gene: TRBV27; CDR3 protein: CASSFFSTPGEATDTQYF; CDR3 DNA: TGTGCCAGCAGTTTTTTCTCGACTCCCGGAGAGGCCACAGATACGCAGTATTTT
J gene: TRBJ2-5; clone size: once; D gene: .; V gene: TRBV19; CDR3 protein: CASSNYFSIRETQYF; CDR3 DNA: TGTGCCAGTAGTAACTACTTTAGCATCAGGGAGACCCAGTACTTC
J gene: TRBJ2-2; clone size: .; D gene: TRBD2; V gene: TRBV19; CDR3 protein: CASSRRTSGSETGELFF; CDR3 DNA: TGTGCCAGTAGCCGACGGACTAGCGGGAGCGAGACCGGGGAGCTGTTTTTT
J gene: TRBJ2-1; clone size: .; D gene: TRBD2; V gene: TRBV14; CDR3 protein: CASSQETGTSGDEQFF; CDR3 DNA: TGTGCCAGCAGCCAGGAAACCGGGACTAGCGGCGATGAGCAGTTCTTC
J gene: TRBJ2-4; clone size: .; D gene: .; V gene: TRBV28; CDR3 protein: CASSPYEGRIAKNIQYF; CDR3 DNA: TGTGCCAGCAGCCCATACGAAGGTCGGATCGCCAAAAACATTCAGTACTTC
J gene: TRBJ1-1; clone size: .; D gene: .; V gene: TRBV15; CDR3 protein: CATSRDKGTDTEAFF; CDR3 DNA: TGTGCCACCAGCAGAGATAAAGGTACAGACACTGAAGCTTTCTTT
J gene: TRBJ1-1; clone size: .; D gene: .; V gene: TRBV19; CDR3 protein: CASILDIFNTEAFF; CDR3 DNA: TGTGCCAGTATCCTAGACATCTTCAACACTGAAGCTTTCTTT
J gene: TRBJ2-1; clone size: .; D gene: .; V gene: TRBV4-2; CDR3 protein: CASSPKIDWPRYNEQFF; CDR3 DNA: TGTGCCAGCAGCCCGAAGATCGACTGGCCCCGCTACAATGAGCAGTTCTTC
J gene: TRBJ1-2; clone size: .; D gene: TRBD1; V gene: TRBV9; CDR3 protein: CASSVGGQGLGYTF; CDR3 DNA: TGTGCCAGCAGCGTAGGGGGACAGGGTTTAGGCTACACCTTC
J gene: TRBJ2-4; clone size: .; D gene: .; V gene: TRBV4-3; CDR3 protein: CASSQEPGGRGKNIQYF; CDR3 DNA: TGCGCCAGCAGCCAAGAGCCCGGGGGCCGAGGGAAAAACATTCAGTACTTC
J gene: TRBJ2-1; clone size: .; D gene: .; V gene: TRBV19; CDR3 protein: CASSIDRGPKYNEQFF; CDR3 DNA: TGTGCCAGTAGTATAGATCGGGGACCGAAGTACAATGAGCAGTTCTTC
J gene: TRBJ2-1; clone size: .; D gene: .; V gene: TRBV9; CDR3 protein: CASSGLVEPSDEQFF; CDR3 DNA: TGTGCCAGCAGCGGCCTTGTGGAACCTTCGGATGAGCAGTTCTTC